This T cell receptor beta chain came from a study of control samples from healthy donors and cancer patients. Assay: immunoSEQ multiplex PCR; the TCRdb copy retains only in-frame clones and omits some. The sample consists of approximately 97,000 clones, approximately 80% of them appearing once. This clone has a single count. The CDR3 covers 13 residues. With 3 bases removed from V and 4 bases from J, the gap between germline ends came to 7 bases. In germline, CDR1 is MNHNS, CDR2 SASEGT. This receptor was taken from a man aged 25 to 40 in good health. The sample was blood. The gene calls are TRBV6-1 and TRBJ1-5; D is ambiguous. The CDR3 region has the DNA TGTGCCAGCAGTGAGTCCAGAAATCAGCCCCAGCATTTT. This gives the protein CASSESRNQPQHF.